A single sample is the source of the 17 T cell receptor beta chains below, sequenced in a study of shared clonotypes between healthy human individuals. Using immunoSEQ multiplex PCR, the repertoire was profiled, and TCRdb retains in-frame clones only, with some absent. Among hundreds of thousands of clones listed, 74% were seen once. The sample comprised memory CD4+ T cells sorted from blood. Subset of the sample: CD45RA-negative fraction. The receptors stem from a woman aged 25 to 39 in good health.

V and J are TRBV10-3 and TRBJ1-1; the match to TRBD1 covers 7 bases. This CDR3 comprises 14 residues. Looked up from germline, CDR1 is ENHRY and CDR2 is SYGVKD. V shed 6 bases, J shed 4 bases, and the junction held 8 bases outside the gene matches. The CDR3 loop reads CAISRGGDSTEAFF. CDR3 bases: TGTGCCATCAGCCGAGGGGGCGATAGCACTGAAGCTTTCTTT.

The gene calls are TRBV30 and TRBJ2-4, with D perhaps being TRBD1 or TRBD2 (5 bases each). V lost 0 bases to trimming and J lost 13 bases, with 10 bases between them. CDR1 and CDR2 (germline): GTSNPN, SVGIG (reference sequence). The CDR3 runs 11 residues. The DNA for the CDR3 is TGTGCCTGGAGTGTACAGGACTTGCAGTACTTC. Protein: CAWSVQDLQYF.

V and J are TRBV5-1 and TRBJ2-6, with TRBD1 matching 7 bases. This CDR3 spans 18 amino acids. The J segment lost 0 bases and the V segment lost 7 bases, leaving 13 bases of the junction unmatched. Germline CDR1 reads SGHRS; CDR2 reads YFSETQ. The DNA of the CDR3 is TGCGCCAGCTACTCCGGGACAGCCCTTTACTCTGGGGCCAACGTCCTGACTTTC. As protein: CASYSGTALYSGANVLTF.

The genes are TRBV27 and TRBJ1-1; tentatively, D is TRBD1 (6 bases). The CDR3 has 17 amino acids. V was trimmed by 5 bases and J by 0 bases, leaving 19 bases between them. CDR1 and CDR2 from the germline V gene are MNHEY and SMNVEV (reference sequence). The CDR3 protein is CASSRSGTNQLNTEAFF. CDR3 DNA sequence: TGTGCCAGCAGTCGTAGCGGGACAAACCAACTGAACACTGAAGCTTTCTTT.

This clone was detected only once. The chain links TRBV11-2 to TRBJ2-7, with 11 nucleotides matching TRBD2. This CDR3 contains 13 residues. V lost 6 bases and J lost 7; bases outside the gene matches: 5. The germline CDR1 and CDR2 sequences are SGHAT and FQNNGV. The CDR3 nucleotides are TGTGCCAGCAGGACTAGCGGGATGTATGAGCAGTACTTC. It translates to CASRTSGMYEQYF.

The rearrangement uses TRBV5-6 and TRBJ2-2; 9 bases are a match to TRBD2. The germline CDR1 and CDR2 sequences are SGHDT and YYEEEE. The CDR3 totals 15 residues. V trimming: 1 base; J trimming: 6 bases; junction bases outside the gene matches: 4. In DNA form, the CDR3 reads TGTGCCAGCAGCTTGACCAGCGGGAGGCCCGGGGAGCTGTTTTTT. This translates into CASSLTSGRPGELFF.

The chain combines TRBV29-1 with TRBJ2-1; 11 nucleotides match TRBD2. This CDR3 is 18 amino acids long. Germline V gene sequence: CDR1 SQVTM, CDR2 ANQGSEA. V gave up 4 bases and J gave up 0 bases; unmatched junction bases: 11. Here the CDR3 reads CSVVWTSGRTGSYNEQFF. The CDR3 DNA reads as TGCAGCGTTGTTTGGACTAGCGGGCGGACGGGCTCCTACAATGAGCAGTTCTTC.

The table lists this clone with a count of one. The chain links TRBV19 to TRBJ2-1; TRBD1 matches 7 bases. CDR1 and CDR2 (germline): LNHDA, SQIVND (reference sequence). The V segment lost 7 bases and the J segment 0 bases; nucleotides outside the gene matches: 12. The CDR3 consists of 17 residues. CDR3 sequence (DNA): TGTGCCAGTATGGGCAGGGGGTCGGCGAGCTCCTACAATGAGCAGTTCTTC. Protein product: CASMGRGSASSYNEQFF. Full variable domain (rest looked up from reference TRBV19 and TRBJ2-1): DGGITQSPKYLFRKEGQNVTLSCEQNLNHDAMYWYRQDPGQGLRLIYYSQIVNDFQKGDIAEGYSVSREKKESFPLTVTSAQKNPTAFYLCASMGRGSASSYNEQFFGPGTRLTVL.

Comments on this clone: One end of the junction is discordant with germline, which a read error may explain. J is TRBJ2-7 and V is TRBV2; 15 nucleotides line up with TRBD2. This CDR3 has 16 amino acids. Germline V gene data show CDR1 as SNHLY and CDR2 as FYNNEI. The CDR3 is CASREGLAGGFYEQYF. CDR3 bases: TGTGCCAGCAGGGAAGGACTAGCGGGAGGGTTCTACGAGCAGTACTTC.

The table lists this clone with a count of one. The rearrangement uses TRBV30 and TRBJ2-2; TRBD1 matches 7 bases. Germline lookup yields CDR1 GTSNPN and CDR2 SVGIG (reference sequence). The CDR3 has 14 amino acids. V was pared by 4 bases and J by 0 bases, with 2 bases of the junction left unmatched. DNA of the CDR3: TGTGCCTGGACAGGGGGACCGAACACCGGGGAGCTGTTTTTT. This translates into CAWTGGPNTGELFF.

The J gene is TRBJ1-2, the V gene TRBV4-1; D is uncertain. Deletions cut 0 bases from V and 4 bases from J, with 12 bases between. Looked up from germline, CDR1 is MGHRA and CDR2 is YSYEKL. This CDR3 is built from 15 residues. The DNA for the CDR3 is TGCGCCAGCAGCCAAGAGATAGGGCACACCTATGGCTACACCTTC. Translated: CASSQEIGHTYGYTF.

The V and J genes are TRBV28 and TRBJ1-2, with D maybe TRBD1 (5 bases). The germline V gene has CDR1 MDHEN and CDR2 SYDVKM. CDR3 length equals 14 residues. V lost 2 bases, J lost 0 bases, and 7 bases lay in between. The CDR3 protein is CASSLRTTNYGYTF. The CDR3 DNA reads TGTGCCAGCAGTTTACGGACAACTAACTATGGCTACACCTTC.

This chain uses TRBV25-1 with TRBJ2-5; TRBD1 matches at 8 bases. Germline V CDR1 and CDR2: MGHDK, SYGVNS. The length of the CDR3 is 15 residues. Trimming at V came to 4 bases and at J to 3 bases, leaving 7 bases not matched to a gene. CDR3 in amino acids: CASSAPDRDEETQYF. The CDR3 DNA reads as TGTGCCAGCAGTGCCCCGGACAGGGATGAAGAGACCCAGTACTTC.

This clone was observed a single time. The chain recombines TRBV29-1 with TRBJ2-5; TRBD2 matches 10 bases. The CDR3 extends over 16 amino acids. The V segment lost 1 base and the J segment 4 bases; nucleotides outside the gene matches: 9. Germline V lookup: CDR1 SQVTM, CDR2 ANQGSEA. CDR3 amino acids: CSVEGVASGSLETQYF. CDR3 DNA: TGCAGCGTTGAAGGGGTGGCTAGCGGGAGTTTAGAGACCCAGTACTTC.

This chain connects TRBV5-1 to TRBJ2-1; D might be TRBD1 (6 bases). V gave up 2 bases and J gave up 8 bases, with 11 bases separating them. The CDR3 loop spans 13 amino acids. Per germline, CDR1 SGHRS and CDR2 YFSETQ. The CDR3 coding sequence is TGCGCCAGCAGCTTCTCCAGGGGCTATGAGCAGTTCTTC. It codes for CASSFSRGYEQFF.

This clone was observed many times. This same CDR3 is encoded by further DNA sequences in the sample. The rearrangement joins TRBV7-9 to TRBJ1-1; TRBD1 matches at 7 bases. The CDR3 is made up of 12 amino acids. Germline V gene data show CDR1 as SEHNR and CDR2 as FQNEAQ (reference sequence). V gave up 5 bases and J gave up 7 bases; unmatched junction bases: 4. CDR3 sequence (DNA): TGTGCCAGCAGCATACAGGGGATTGAAGCTTTCTTT. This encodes CASSIQGIEAFF.

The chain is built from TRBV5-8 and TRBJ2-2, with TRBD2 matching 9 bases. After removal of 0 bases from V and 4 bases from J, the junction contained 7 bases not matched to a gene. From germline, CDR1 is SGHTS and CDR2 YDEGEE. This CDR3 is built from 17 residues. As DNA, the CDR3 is TGTGCCAGCAGCTTGGCCTTGACTAGCGGCCCCACCGGGGAGCTGTTTTTT. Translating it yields CASSLALTSGPTGELFF.